These 5 T cell receptor beta chains were sequenced from one sample in a study of neoadjuvant anti-PD-1 for oral cavity cancer. TCRdb's copy holds only in-frame clones and misses some; the assay was immunoSEQ multiplex PCR. The table records 55,000 to 80,000 clones, more than 70% of them present only once. The material was PBMCs, obtained before nivolumab (anti-PD-1) treatment. The source is a person aged 35-79 years with oral cavity squamous cell carcinoma.

The chain links TRBV27 to TRBJ2-1; D ambiguous. The CDR3 has 12 amino acids. With 5 bases removed from V and 5 bases from J, the gap between germline ends came to 7 bases. Per germline, CDR1 MNHEY and CDR2 SMNVEV (reference sequence). The CDR3 protein is CASSNRNNEQFF. CDR3 DNA sequence: TGTGCCAGCAGTAACAGAAACAATGAGCAGTTCTTC.

The chain recombines TRBV6-1 with TRBJ2-7, with 10 nucleotides matching TRBD1. Germline-derived CDR1 and CDR2 are MNHNS and SASEGT. The CDR3 covers 14 residues. V trimming: 3 bases; J trimming: 6 bases; junction bases outside the gene matches: 5. CDR3 region: CASSDRQGAGEQYF. The DNA of the CDR3 is TGTGCCAGCAGTGACAGACAGGGGGCCGGCGAGCAGTACTTC.

This chain joins TRBV7-9 and TRBJ2-3, with TRBD2 as a possible D gene (5 bases). Trimming removed 0 bases from V and 3 bases from J, with 13 bases in between. Germline-derived CDR1 and CDR2 are SEHNR and FQNEAQ (reference sequence). The CDR3 totals 16 residues. The CDR3 DNA sequence: TGTGCCAGCAGCTTAGCGCGAGGTAGCGCTACAGATACGCAGTATTTT. This gives the protein CASSLARGSATDTQYF.

Regarding this clone: Additional DNA sequences in this sample encode the identical CDR3. The gene calls are TRBV30 and TRBJ1-2, with D unclear. The germline gives CDR1 GTSNPN, CDR2 SVGIG (reference sequence). The CDR3 runs to 11 residues. Trimming removed 0 bases from V and 7 bases from J, with 6 bases in between. The CDR3: CAWSVGGGYTF. Written as DNA, the CDR3 is TGTGCCTGGAGTGTAGGAGGTGGCTACACCTTC.

The rearrangement links TRBV11-2 to TRBJ2-3; D gene uncertain. V lost 4 bases to trimming and J lost 3 bases, with 2 bases between them. The CDR3 extends over 11 amino acids. Germline CDR1 is SGHAT and CDR2 is FQNNGV. As DNA, the CDR3 is TGTGCCAGCAGCTCTACAGATACGCAGTATTTT. As protein: CASSSTDTQYF.